The T cell receptor (beta chain) under discussion was sequenced for a study of cytomegalovirus exposure and HLA in healthy donors. V was clipped by 3 bases and J by 4 bases; unmatched bases: 6. The germline V gene has CDR1 MGHRA and CDR2 YSYEKL. The CDR3 runs to 15 residues. Both 60 Vbeta primers and 13 Jbeta primers went into the PCR. Some clones are missing from TCRdb's copy, which holds only in-frame ones; the method was immunoSEQ multiplex PCR. The sample records some 200,000 clones, approximately 79% being singletons. This clone has a count of ten or more. Its antigen is as yet unknown. Notes on the study in general: Other equally common chains were less clonally expanded than HLA-associated TCR beta chains, a later analysis showed.

Sequenced material: PBMCs. This receptor was taken from a middle-aged man in good health and CMV-seronegative. The gene calls are TRBV4-1 and TRBJ1-5, with 7 bases identical to TRBD1. This CDR3 is CASSQAGTENQPQHF. The CDR3 nucleotides read TGCGCCAGCAGCCAGGCCGGGACAGAAAATCAGCCCCAGCATTTT.